This TCR beta chain originates from a study of a mutant IDH1 vaccine in newly diagnosed glioma. Time point in this sample: baseline, week 1 (first vaccination visit). Specified treatment: pre-vaccination baseline after standard-of-care therapy. Repertoires were generated with immunoSEQ multiplex PCR, while TCRdb's copy carries only in-frame clones and drops some. Among about 67,000 clones listed, around four fifths were seen once. Germline V lookup: CDR1 SGHVS, CDR2 FNYEAQ. The CDR3 length is 17 residues. V lost 5 bases and J lost 0; bases outside the gene matches: 12. The chain carries TRBV7-6 and TRBJ1-1, with TRBD1 matching over 7 bases. This TCR came from a woman aged 18-29 years with glioma. Some clones in this sample may be carry-over from other donors' samples. The input for sequencing was peripheral blood mononuclear cells (PBMCs), taken from a glioma patient treated with radiotherapy, temozolomide or both. The CDR3: CASSPRYRGRMNTEAFF. The CDR3 DNA is TGTGCCAGCAGCCCCCGATACAGGGGACGGATGAACACTGAAGCTTTCTTT. Full variable domain (outside the CDR3, taken from reference TRBV7-6 and TRBJ1-1): GAGVSQSPRYKVTKRGQDVALRCDPISGHVSLYWYRQALGQGPEFLTYFNYEAQQDKSGLPNDRFSAERPEGSISTLTIQRTEQRDSAMYRCASSPRYRGRMNTEAFFGQGTRLTVV.